Described below is a single T cell receptor beta chain sequence and its context. The authors distributed each subset's genomic DNA evenly over several immunoSEQ plates. TCRdb's table, derived via immunoSEQ multiplex PCR, lists solely in-frame clones and lacks some. Among about half a million clones listed, over 70% were seen once. Nashville, Tennessee was home to all donors, who were Caucasian adults. The CDR3 length is 13 residues. V lost 5 bases and J 0 bases, leaving 7 bases between the germline ends. CDR1 is SGHTA, CDR2 FQGTGA, per germline. This record comes from a study of shared clonotypes between healthy human individuals.

This receptor was taken from a middle-aged woman in good health. Some clones in this sample may be carry-over from other donors' samples. This sequence joins TRBV7-3 and TRBJ1-1, with D uncertain. Sequenced material: PBMCs. The CDR3 sequence: CASSPGLNTEAFF. In DNA, the CDR3 is TGTGCCAGCAGCCCTGGTCTGAACACTGAAGCTTTCTTT.